This TCR beta chain was captured by sequencing in a study of Ad26.COV2.S vaccination and SARS-CoV-2 variants. This table comes from immunoSEQ multiplex PCR, and its TCRdb copy is limited to in-frame clones, with some not included. The sample has some 320,000 clones; about 86% are singletons. As regards this clone: What it recognizes is unknown.

The study, taken as a whole, reports: Breadth of non-spike TCRs did not differ between vaccinees and placebo recipients.

Treatment denoted: over 15 received Ad26.COV2.S at low or high dose, single or two shots; 5 received placebo; per-sample allocation not given. Each sample was drawn 63 days after the first injection (of vaccine or placebo). What was given as vaccine was an Ad26 vector encoding Wuhan-strain SARS-CoV-2 spike. Trimming pared 4 bases from V and 2 bases from J, leaving 10 bases between. Per the germline V gene, CDR1 is KGHDR and CDR2 is SFDVKD. CDR3 length equals 14 residues. The genes are TRBV24-1 and TRBJ1-2, with D possibly matching TRBD1 (5 bases). This material consisted of peripheral blood, taken in a trial of Ad26.COV2.S vaccine versus placebo. The origin of this receptor is a person aged 18 to 59 who received the Ad26.COV2.S COVID-19 vaccine or a placebo. CDR3 in DNA: TGTGCCACCAGTGACATCGACAGAAACTATGGCTACACCTTC. It yields the protein CATSDIDRNYGYTF.